This T cell receptor (beta chain) comes out of a study of T cell responses to AZD1222 COVID-19 vaccine (dated by TCRdb to 2020 to 2022). A note on the overall study: Because spike-specific TCR depth and breadth did not differ between the two schedules, AZD1222 recipients who got a second dose at roughly 4 weeks were pooled with those who got a second dose at roughly 12 weeks. TCR sequencing was performed for about 250 trial participants, of whom around 200 were given two doses of AZD1222 and around 25 were given two doses of MenACWY control vaccine. Trial participants were enrolled by age into subgroups of 18-55, 56-69 and 70-plus years, and around 150, 28 and 57 TCR-sequenced participants, respectively, were included in these subgroups.

As for this clone: This receptor's antigen is unknown. Per-base quality was not reported, and no clone a single base away is much larger than it.

Interpreted using the paper, the time point label stands for: baseline before first vaccination. Vaccinee samples were obtained from the UK trials COV001 and COV002, which included a single-blind randomized controlled phase 2/3 trial of AZD1222 (ChAdOx1 nCoV-19) in healthy adults. Trial participant PBMC samples were collected at day 0 and day 28 after the second dose for TCRbeta chain sequencing. Summary of the overall study and its limitations: Conclusions about previously exposed vaccinees are limited because only a handful of AZD1222 recipients were SARS-CoV-2 seropositive at baseline. Because no samples from the day 14 peak response were available, repertoires could be characterized only after the peak T cell response. After two AZD1222 doses, both the breadth and the depth of spike-specific TCRs were significantly higher than at day 0 and than in MenACWY recipients. The vaccine-associated CD4 TCRs covered the entire spike protein, and the dominant responses fell in regions 160-218 and 743-854. Participants were mostly white British, with more females than males. The authors suggested clonal diversity may have been underestimated. In the small 56-69-year group, the increase in depth fell short of significance, most likely because of low power. Reportedly, almost half of the unique spike-specific TCRs recognized epitopes lying outside the regions that are mutated in the B.1.351 and B.1.1.7 variants.

The CDR3 regions of human TCRbeta chains were subjected to immunosequencing. Per the source publication's procedure: TCRs in the repertoires were matched against a reference library of SARS-CoV-2-specific TCRs that had been generated with the MIRA antigen-specificity platform. Breadth was defined as the fraction of unique TCRs that were SARS-CoV-2-associated. Depth was defined as the fraction of total T cells that were SARS-CoV-2-associated. Each spike-specific TCR was assigned to its reactive spike region and to a CD4 or CD8 class using the MIRA data. Log10-transformed breadth and depth values were compared by one-way ANOVA with Sidak's multiple comparisons tests. The source is immuneACCESS, and TCRdb retained only in-frame sequences with V and J called. Part of the clones is not carried over; for the studies checked, unresolved V genes explain less than half of this, and the remainder is unexplained. Clonal size and the V and J genes are those of that table, whereas D and trimming came from the DNA. For this sample there are about 140,000 clones; 85% to 95% appear just once. The ten biggest clones cover over 8% of the sample.

Trimming costs V 5 bases and J 8 bases, and their ends lie 10 bases apart. The CDR3 covers 12 residues, taking in both the cysteine and the phenylalanine. Left in the record is the CDR3 DNA by itself, 36 bases read in frame from the first base. This clonotype was obtained from an adult in good health. This sequence uses TRBV12-3 or TRBV12-4 and TRBJ2-1; D gene: possibly TRBD2, on 6 matching bases. Sequenced material: peripheral blood, taken on day 0 of AZD1222 vaccination. The nucleotide sequence reads TGTGCCAGCAGTGGGCCGGGGGATGAGCAGTTCTTC. Its coded protein is CASSGPGDEQFF.